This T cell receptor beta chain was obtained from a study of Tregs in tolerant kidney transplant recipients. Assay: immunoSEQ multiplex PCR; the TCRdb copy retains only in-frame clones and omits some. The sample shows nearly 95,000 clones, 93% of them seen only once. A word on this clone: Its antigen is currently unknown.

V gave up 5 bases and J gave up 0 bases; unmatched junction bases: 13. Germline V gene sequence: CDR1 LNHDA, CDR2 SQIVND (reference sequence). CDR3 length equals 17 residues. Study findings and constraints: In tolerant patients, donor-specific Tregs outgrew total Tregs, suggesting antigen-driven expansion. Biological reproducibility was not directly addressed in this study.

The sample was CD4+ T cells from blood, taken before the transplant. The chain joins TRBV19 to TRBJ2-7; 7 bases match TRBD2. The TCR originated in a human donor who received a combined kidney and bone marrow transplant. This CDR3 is CASSPTPRTRGSYEQYF. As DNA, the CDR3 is TGTGCCAGTAGTCCCACCCCCCGGACTAGGGGCTCCTACGAGCAGTACTTC.